This T cell receptor (beta chain) was profiled in a study of blood T cell repertoires in COVID-19. The wider study: The analysed material was cDNA or gDNA that came from T cells, B-cell-depleted T cells, or PBMCs.

This clone occurred once. This sample includes further DNA sequences coding for the same CDR3. Data came from immunoSEQ multiplex PCR; TCRdb stores just in-frame clones and leaves some out. The sample yields around 200,000 clones, around 87% seen once. This CDR3 contains 15 residues. V lost 7 bases and J lost 4, with 20 bases in between. CDR1 is MDHEN and CDR2 is SYDVKM in the germline V gene. The chain is built from TRBV28 and TRBJ2-7; weak D call: TRBD2 (7 bases). Sequenced material: peripheral blood. This sequence originates from a man between 35 and 55 years old with active or convalescent COVID-19. CDR3 nucleotide sequence: TGTGCCAGCACCTTGGGGGGGGCCGGATCTTACGAGCAGTACTTC. Protein sequence: CASTLGGAGSYEQYF. Full variable domain (rest looked up from reference TRBV28 and TRBJ2-7): DVKVTQSSRYLVKRTGEKVFLECVQDMDHENMFWYRQDPGLGLRLIYFSYDVKMKEKGDIPEGYSVSREKKERFSLILESASTNQTSMYLCASTLGGAGSYEQYFGPGTRLTVT.